This entry lists 30 T cell receptor beta chains sequenced from one sample in a study of T cell clones after liver transplantation. The repertoire was sequenced with immunoSEQ multiplex PCR; TCRdb's copy has only in-frame clones and lacks some. The sample lists 70,000 to 85,000 clones, about 80% occurring once. The sample consisted of CD4+ T cells from blood, taken before liver transplant. These receptors were taken from a human donor who received a liver transplant.

The chain recombines TRBV5-1 with TRBJ2-7, with 7 bases that match TRBD2. Germline values: CDR1 SGHRS, CDR2 YFSETQ. J lost 2 bases, V lost 0 bases, and 5 bases had no gene match. The CDR3 is 15 residues long. The CDR3 here is CASSLGLADTYEQYF. The CDR3 nucleotides are TGCGCCAGCAGCTTGGGGCTAGCGGATACCTACGAGCAGTACTTC.

The gene calls are TRBV21-1 and TRBJ1-1; the table names TRBD1, a call not compared with the DNA. TRBV21-1 is a pseudogene locus. The CDR3 runs to 12 residues. CDR3 DNA: TGTGCCAGCAGCGACAGGGGCGGTGGAGCTTTCTTT. It specifies CASSDRGGGAFF.

This clone was picked up a small number of times. The chain links TRBV15 to TRBJ2-7, with D perhaps TRBD2 (6 bases). Germline CDR1 reads LNHNV; CDR2 reads YYDKDF (reference sequence). Trimming pared 1 base from V and 6 bases from J, leaving 16 bases between. This CDR3 has 15 residues. The CDR3 nucleotides read TGTGCCACCAGCAGAGCTGGGACTTACCCTAGCGAGCAGTACTTC. It encodes CATSRAGTYPSEQYF.

The chain combines TRBV9 with TRBJ2-3; D ambiguous. There are 14 residues in the CDR3. Germline CDR1 SGDLS, CDR2 YYNGEE. The germline V and J ends were trimmed by 0 bases and 2 bases, with 7 bases remaining between them. Here the CDR3 DNA reads TGTGCCAGCAGCGTAGAAGGAATCACAGATACGCAGTATTTT. Translated, it gives CASSVEGITDTQYF.

This chain joins TRBV7-8 and TRBJ1-5, with D perhaps TRBD1 (5 bases). The CDR3 has 14 amino acids. V was shortened by 5 bases and J by 0 bases, with 8 bases between the two germline ends. Germline CDR1 and CDR2: SGHVS and FQNEAQ. For the CDR3, the DNA is TGTGCCAGCAGCGAGGGGCATAGCAATCAGCCCCAGCATTTT. This translates into CASSEGHSNQPQHF.

The gene calls are TRBV4-1 and TRBJ2-5, with TRBD1 as a possible D gene (5 bases). Trimming stripped 4 bases from V and 2 bases from J, with 14 bases between. The germline V gene encodes CDR1 MGHRA and CDR2 YSYEKL. This CDR3 is 15 amino acids long. The CDR3 coding sequence is TGCGCCAGCAGCCTCACTTGGGGCTTTCAAGAGACCCAGTACTTC. As protein: CASSLTWGFQETQYF.

The V gene is TRBV5-1, the J gene TRBJ1-1, with 10 bases aligning to TRBD1. Germline assignment: CDR1 SGHRS and CDR2 YFSETQ. With 3 bases clipped from V and 4 bases from J, the junction kept 12 bases outside the gene matches. The CDR3 has 17 amino acids. DNA of the CDR3: TGCGCCAGCAGCTCCACCGGGACAGGGGTTTTTGGCACTGAAGCTTTCTTT. It specifies CASSSTGTGVFGTEAFF.

The chain is built from TRBV28 and TRBJ1-5, with no clear D. Trimming took off 1 base at V and 7 bases at J, with 8 bases between the two ends. This CDR3 contains 13 residues. CDR1 and CDR2 (germline): MDHEN, SYDVKM. The CDR3 DNA is TGTGCCAGCAGTTTATACCCCCGACAGCCCCAGCATTTT. This translates into CASSLYPRQPQHF.

The chain employs TRBV10-3 and TRBJ2-1, with TRBD2 identical over 12 bases. V shed 3 bases and J 4 bases; nucleotides not matched to a gene: 4. This CDR3 region has 16 residues. Germline CDR1 reads ENHRY; CDR2 reads SYGVKD. The CDR3 sequence is CAISDPGLAGYNEQFF. Here the CDR3 DNA reads TGTGCCATCAGTGACCCTGGACTAGCGGGATACAATGAGCAGTTCTTC.

This chain connects TRBV18 to TRBJ2-1; TRBD2 matches at 14 bases. The CDR3 runs 16 residues. The germline V gene encodes CDR1 KGHSH and CDR2 LQKENI. The V gene end was trimmed by 1 base and the J gene end by 6 bases; junction bases not matched to a gene: 2. The CDR3, as DNA: TGTGCCAGCTCACCACAGACTAGCGGGAGGGCCAATGAGCAGTTCTTC. As protein: CASSPQTSGRANEQFF.

V and J are TRBV7-9 and TRBJ1-2; a weak D match, TRBD1 (5 bases). The germline CDR1 and CDR2 sequences are SEHNR and FQNEAQ (reference sequence). V dropped 5 bases and J dropped 8 bases, with 24 bases sitting between them. The CDR3 loop spans 16 amino acids. The CDR3 sequence is CASSPTGGAGFLGYTF. Written as DNA, the CDR3 is TGTGCCAGCAGCCCCACGGGAGGGGCAGGGTTTTTGGGCTACACCTTC.

The chain is built from TRBV4-1 and TRBJ1-2; the D gene is possibly TRBD1 (6 bases). Germline lookup yields CDR1 MGHRA and CDR2 YSYEKL. The CDR3 consists of 16 residues. V shed 3 bases and J shed 2 bases, with 16 bases lying between them. The CDR3 region is CASSHGKGGVNYGYTF. The CDR3 bases are TGCGCCAGCAGCCACGGGAAAGGGGGGGTGAACTATGGCTACACCTTC.

V usage is TRBV5-1 and J usage is TRBJ1-1; no firm D call. The CDR3 extends over 14 amino acids. In germline, CDR1 is SGHRS, CDR2 YFSETQ. V shed 4 bases and J shed 5 bases, with 15 bases lying between them. The CDR3: CASSGYQAGTEAFF. The CDR3 DNA follows: TGCGCCAGCAGCGGCTATCAAGCAGGAACTGAAGCTTTCTTT. The variable domain in full, with the rest retrieved from reference TRBV5-1 and TRBJ1-1, is KAGVTQTPRYLIKTRGQQVTLSCSPISGHRSVSWYQQTPGQGLQFLFEYFSETQRNKGNFPGRFSGRQFSNSRSEMNVSTLELGDSALYLCASSGYQAGTEAFFGQGTRLTVV.

This chain uses TRBV7-9 with TRBJ2-1; 10 nucleotides line up with TRBD2. The trim removed 5 bases at V and 6 bases at J, leaving 13 bases unmatched. This CDR3 has 17 residues. Germline V gene data show CDR1 as SEHNR and CDR2 as FQNEAQ (reference sequence). The CDR3 DNA reads as TGTGCCAGCAGCCCGCGAGGGGGAGCGGGAGGGCTCAATGAGCAGTTCTTC. Translation gives CASSPRGGAGGLNEQFF.

As to this clone: This may be a read error, as it is one base from a much larger clone. This specimen includes other DNA sequences encoding the same CDR3. This sequence joins TRBV28 and TRBJ1-2, with D unclear. This CDR3 region has 12 residues. The germline gives CDR1 MDHEN, CDR2 SYDVKM. V shed 5 bases and J shed 1 base, with 5 bases lying between them. The CDR3 loop reads CASSPRNYGYTF. CDR3 nucleotide sequence: TGTGCCAGCAGTCCCCGTAACTATGGCTACACCTTC.

This clone was observed a single time. CDR3 amino acids: CASSPGQGPMNTEAFF. CDR3 DNA: TGCGCCAGCAGCCCCGGACAGGGCCCGATGAACACTGAAGCTTTCTTT. The chain links TRBV4-1 to TRBJ1-1, with 8 bases lining up with TRBD1. Trimming cost V 4 bases and J 0 bases; bases outside gene matches: 7. The germline CDR1 and CDR2 sequences are MGHRA and YSYEKL. The CDR3 has 16 residues.

The chain recombines TRBV11-2 with TRBJ2-1, with D unclear. The CDR3 is 15 residues long. Germline V gives CDR1 SGHAT, CDR2 FQNNGV. Deletions cut 5 bases from V and 2 bases from J, with 13 bases between. Here the CDR3 DNA reads TGTGCCAGCAGCGGCAGTAAATCGCCCTACAATGAGCAGTTCTTC. Protein product: CASSGSKSPYNEQFF.

This clone was recorded only once. This sequence joins TRBV5-1 and TRBJ2-2; 10 positions match TRBD2. The CDR3 totals 16 residues. With V trimmed by 4 bases and J by 4 bases, 7 bases remained unmatched. The V gene's germline CDR1 is SGHRS and CDR2 YFSETQ. The CDR3 DNA sequence: TGCGCCAGCAGCCCTTTAGCGGGAGGATCCACCGGGGAGCTGTTTTTT. It codes for CASSPLAGGSTGELFF. The full variable domain, completed using reference TRBV5-1 and TRBJ2-2, is KAGVTQTPRYLIKTRGQQVTLSCSPISGHRSVSWYQQTPGQGLQFLFEYFSETQRNKGNFPGRFSGRQFSNSRSEMNVSTLELGDSALYLCASSPLAGGSTGELFFGEGSRLTVL.

V gene TRBV18 combines with J gene TRBJ2-7; D may be TRBD1 (5 bases). V lost 3 bases and J lost 2, with 11 bases in between. Germline V CDR1 and CDR2: KGHSH, LQKENI. This CDR3 spans 14 amino acids. Here the CDR3 DNA reads TGTGCCAGCTCACCGACAGTAACCACCTACGAGCAGTACTTC. Amino acids: CASSPTVTTYEQYF.

J is TRBJ2-2 and V is TRBV5-1, with 8 bases lining up with TRBD2. Per the germline V gene, CDR1 is SGHRS and CDR2 is YFSETQ. The V and J ends lost 7 bases and 5 bases, in that order; junction bases with no gene match: 10. The CDR3 extends over 15 amino acids. The CDR3 DNA reads TGCGCCAGCTTTGATGCGGGAGGAGGGACCGGGGAGCTGTTTTTT. This sequence encodes CASFDAGGGTGELFF.

The chain combines TRBV4-3 with TRBJ2-7, with 9 nucleotides matching TRBD1. The germline V gene encodes CDR1 LGHNA and CDR2 YSLEER. This CDR3 comprises 14 residues. Unmatched junction bases numbered 6, after V lost 4 bases and J lost 5 bases. The CDR3, as DNA: TGCGCCAGCAGCCTCACAGGGGGCTACGACGAGCAGTACTTC. It codes for CASSLTGGYDEQYF.

This clone was recorded only once. This chain joins TRBV5-1 and TRBJ2-2; D may be TRBD1 (6 bases). Germline CDR1 reads SGHRS; CDR2 reads YFSETQ. V lost 4 bases and J lost 3, with 10 bases in between. There are 14 residues in the CDR3. The CDR3 protein is CASSRGQYTGELFF. The CDR3, as DNA: TGCGCCAGCAGCAGAGGACAGTACACCGGGGAGCTGTTTTTT.

The rearrangement uses TRBV7-6 and TRBJ2-3, with unresolved D. V was trimmed by 5 bases and J by 0 bases, leaving 15 bases between them. This CDR3 is 16 amino acids long. Germline values: CDR1 SGHVS, CDR2 FNYEAQ. The CDR3 loop is CASSPRPGTSTDTQYF. The CDR3, as DNA: TGTGCCAGCAGCCCCCGACCTGGAACTAGCACAGATACGCAGTATTTT.

The CDR3 spells CASSPGGSGYDEQFF. CDR3 DNA: TGTGCCAGCAGCCCCGGGGGTAGCGGGTACGATGAGCAGTTCTTC. The chain uses TRBV11-2 and TRBJ2-1, with 7 nucleotides matching TRBD2. The CDR3 sequence is 15 residues long. CDR1 and CDR2 from the germline V gene are SGHAT and FQNNGV. Germline trimming cut 5 bases from V and 8 bases from J; bases unmatched to any gene: 12.

V is TRBV28 and J is TRBJ2-2; D remains ambiguous. The CDR3 contains 16 residues. Germline V lookup: CDR1 MDHEN, CDR2 SYDVKM. The V end lost 8 bases, the J end lost 3 bases, and 19 bases lay between the germline ends. The CDR3 is CASLGAAHQHTGELFF. CDR3 bases: TGTGCCAGCCTTGGTGCGGCACATCAACACACCGGGGAGCTGTTTTTT.

This clone was detected only a few times. This chain links TRBV2 with TRBJ1-1, with 9 bases identical to TRBD1. CDR1 is SNHLY and CDR2 is FYNNEI in the germline V gene. The CDR3 is 15 amino acids. Trimming removed 7 bases from V and 4 bases from J; junction bases left unmatched: 10. CDR3 DNA: TGTGCCAGCAAAACCTCGACAGGGGGTGGCACTGAAGCTTTCTTT. Its translation is CASKTSTGGGTEAFF.

This clone was counted many times. The rearrangement links TRBV7-9 to TRBJ2-6; D is unresolved. CDR1 is SEHNR, CDR2 FQNEAQ, per germline (reference sequence). Trimming stripped 8 bases from V and 0 bases from J, with 23 bases between. The CDR3 runs 19 residues. CDR3 DNA sequence: TGTGCCAGCGTCCTCAGTAACAGTCCTTTTCTCTCTGGGGCCAACGTCCTGACTTTC. It translates to CASVLSNSPFLSGANVLTF.

This clone has a single count. The rearrangement links TRBV11-2 to TRBJ2-7; 9 positions agree with TRBD1. The germline V gene has CDR1 SGHAT and CDR2 FQNNGV. This CDR3 is 15 amino acids long. Losses at the gene ends were 2 bases for V and 4 bases for J; bases not matched to a gene: 6. The DNA for the CDR3 is TGTGCCAGCAGCTTATCGACAGGGGGGTATTACGAGCAGTACTTC. Encoded protein: CASSLSTGGYYEQYF.

The chain employs TRBV2 and TRBJ2-2; 15 nucleotides line up with TRBD2. V trimming: 1 base; J trimming: 15 bases; junction bases outside the gene matches: 9. The germline V gene encodes CDR1 SNHLY and CDR2 FYNNEI. The CDR3 has 16 amino acids. The CDR3 protein is CASSEGSGLAGGRMFF. The CDR3 nucleotides are TGTGCCAGCAGTGAAGGGTCCGGACTAGCGGGAGGGAGGATGTTTTTT.

This chain joins TRBV5-4 and TRBJ1-3; possible D gene TRBD1, 6 bases. The germline gives CDR1 SGHNT, CDR2 YYREEE (reference sequence). The CDR3 sequence is 15 residues long. The V end lost 3 bases, the J end lost 3 bases, and 13 bases lay between the germline ends. CDR3 loop: CASSSIQGGGNTIYF. CDR3 nucleotides: TGTGCCAGCAGCTCGATACAGGGTGGTGGAAACACCATATATTTT. The variable domain in full, with the rest retrieved from reference TRBV5-4 and TRBJ1-3, is ETGVTQSPTHLIKTRGQQVTLRCSSQSGHNTVSWYQQALGQGPQFIFQYYREEENGRGNFPPRFSGLQFPNYSSELNVNALELDDSALYLCASSSIQGGGNTIYFGEGSWLTVV.